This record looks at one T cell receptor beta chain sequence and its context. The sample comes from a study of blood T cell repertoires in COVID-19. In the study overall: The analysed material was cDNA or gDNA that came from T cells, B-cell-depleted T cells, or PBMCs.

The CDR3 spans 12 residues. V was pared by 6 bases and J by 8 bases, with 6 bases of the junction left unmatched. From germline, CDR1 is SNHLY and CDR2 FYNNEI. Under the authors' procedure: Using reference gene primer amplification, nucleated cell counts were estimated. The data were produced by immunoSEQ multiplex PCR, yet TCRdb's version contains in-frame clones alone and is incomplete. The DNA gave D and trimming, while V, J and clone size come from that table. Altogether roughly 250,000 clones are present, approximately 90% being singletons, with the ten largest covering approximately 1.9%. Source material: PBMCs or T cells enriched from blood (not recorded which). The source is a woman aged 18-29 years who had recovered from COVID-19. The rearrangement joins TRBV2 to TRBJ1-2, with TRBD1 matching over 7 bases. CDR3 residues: CASRGQDGGYTF. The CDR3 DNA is TGTGCCAGCAGAGGACAGGACGGGGGCTACACCTTC.